This paragraph covers one TCR beta chain sequence. TCR beta sequences were obtained from blood CD8+ and CD4+ T cells. Controls matched for sex and age were healthy donors. Negative isolation was applied to CD8+ and CD4+ T cells, and FACS enrichment was applied to TEMRA cells. With random hexamers, reverse transcription was performed on about 0.5 to 1 ug of RNA. Amplification of TCR beta CDR3 was carried out by immunoSEQ multiplex PCR, which covered 54 Vbeta and 13 Jbeta segments. TCRdb re-called the immunoSEQ multiplex PCR reads with MiXCR, one entry per CDR3 protein. The sample has approximately 150,000 distinct CDR3 sequences, 92% seen once; the top ten hold 0.065% to 0.1%. This entry belongs to a study of CD8 T cells in Susac syndrome. Germline CDR1 reads MNHEY; CDR2 reads SVGAGI. With 1 base clipped from V and 6 bases from J, the junction kept 9 bases outside the gene matches. The CDR3 length is 16 residues.

The TCR comes from a human donor in good health. The V and J genes are TRBV6-5 and TRBJ1-5; 7 positions match TRBD1. Sequencing used CD4+ T cells from PBMCs. CDR3 residues: CASSYLGRQGSQPQHF. Written as DNA, the CDR3 is TGTGCCAGCAGTTACTTAGGCCGACAGGGCTCTCAGCCCCAGCATTTT.